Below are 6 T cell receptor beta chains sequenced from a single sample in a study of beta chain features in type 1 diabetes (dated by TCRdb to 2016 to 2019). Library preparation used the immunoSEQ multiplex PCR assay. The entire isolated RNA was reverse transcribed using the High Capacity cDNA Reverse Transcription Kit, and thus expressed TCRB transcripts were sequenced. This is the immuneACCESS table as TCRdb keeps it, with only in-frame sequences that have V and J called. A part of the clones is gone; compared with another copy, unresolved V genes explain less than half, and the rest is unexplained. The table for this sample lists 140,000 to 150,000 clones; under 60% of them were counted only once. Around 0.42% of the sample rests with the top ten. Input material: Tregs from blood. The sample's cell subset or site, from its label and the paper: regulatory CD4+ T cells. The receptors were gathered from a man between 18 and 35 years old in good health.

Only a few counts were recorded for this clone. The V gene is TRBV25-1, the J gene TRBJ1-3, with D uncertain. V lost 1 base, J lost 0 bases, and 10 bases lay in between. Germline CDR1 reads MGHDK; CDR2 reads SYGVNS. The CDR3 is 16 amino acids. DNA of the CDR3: TGTGCCAGCAGTGAATTAGGAACAGCCTCTGGAAACACCATATATTTT. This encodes CASSELGTASGNTIYF.

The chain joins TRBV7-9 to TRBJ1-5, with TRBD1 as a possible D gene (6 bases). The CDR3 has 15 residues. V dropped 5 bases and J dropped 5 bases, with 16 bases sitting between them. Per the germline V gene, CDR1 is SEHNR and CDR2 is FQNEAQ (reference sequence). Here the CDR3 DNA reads TGTGCCAGCAGCCGTGGTTCAGGGGTAGATCAGCCCCAGCATTTT. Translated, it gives CASSRGSGVDQPQHF.

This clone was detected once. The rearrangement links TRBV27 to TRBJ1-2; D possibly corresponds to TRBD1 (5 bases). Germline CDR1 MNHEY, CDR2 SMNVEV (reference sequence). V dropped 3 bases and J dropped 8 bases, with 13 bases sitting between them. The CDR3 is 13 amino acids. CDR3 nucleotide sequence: TGTGCCAGCAGTTTTCAGGGTTCCGGGGGCTACACCTTC. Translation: CASSFQGSGGYTF.

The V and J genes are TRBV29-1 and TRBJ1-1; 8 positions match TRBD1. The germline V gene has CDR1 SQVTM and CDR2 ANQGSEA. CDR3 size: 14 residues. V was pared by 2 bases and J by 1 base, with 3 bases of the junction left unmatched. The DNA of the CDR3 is TGCAGCGTTGAAAGGACAGGGTCGAACACTGAAGCTTTCTTT. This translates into CSVERTGSNTEAFF.

DNA of the CDR3: TGCGCCAGCAGCCCCCCGGGGGGAAACATTCAGTACTTC. Translated: CASSPPGGNIQYF. V gene TRBV5-1 combines with J gene TRBJ2-4; 7 bases are a match to TRBD2. This CDR3 region has 13 residues. V shed 4 bases, J shed 6 bases, and the junction held 4 bases outside the gene matches. CDR1 is SGHRS, CDR2 YFSETQ, per germline.

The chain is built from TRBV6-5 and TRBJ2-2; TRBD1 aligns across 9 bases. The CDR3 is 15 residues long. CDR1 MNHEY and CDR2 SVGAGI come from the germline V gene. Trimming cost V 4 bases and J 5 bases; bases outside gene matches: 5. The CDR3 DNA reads TGTGCCAGCAGTTTAAACAGGGGGCGGACCGGGGAGCTGTTTTTT. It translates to CASSLNRGRTGELFF.